The clone carrying this T cell receptor beta chain was detected ten times or more. Its target is not known. One end of the junction fails to match germline, which may point to a read error. This sample is drawn from a study of CD8+CD57+ T cells in acquired aplastic anemia. Whole-study context: Each DNA sample taken from sorted CD4+ and CD8+ cells came to about 3.2 ug on average. Some 10 million reads were obtained on average for healthy donor CD4+ cells.

Investigators profiled TCR beta VDJ and CDR3 from genomic DNA template. TCRdb re-analysed the reads in MiXCR, keeping a single row per CDR3 protein. Of about 190,000 distinct CDR3 sequences in the sample, approximately 52% were seen once. The V gene's germline CDR1 is SSHAT and CDR2 FNYEAQ (reference sequence). CDR3 length: 14 amino acids. Findings of the study overall: With respect to CD8+ Simpson's diversity, patients and controls did not differ significantly. The same twenty-nine CD8+ CDR3 sequences occurred in patients and in controls.

This sequence was found in a human donor in good health, serving as a control. Material for sequencing was sorted CD4+, CD8+, or CD8+CD57+ T cells (not recorded which) from PBMCs. The chain links TRBV7-7 to TRBJ2-1, with D perhaps given as TRBD1 or TRBD2 (5 bases each). The CDR3 bases are TGTGCTAGCAGCTTAACAGTGGGACACAATGAGCAGTTCTTC. It translates to CASSLTVGHNEQFF.